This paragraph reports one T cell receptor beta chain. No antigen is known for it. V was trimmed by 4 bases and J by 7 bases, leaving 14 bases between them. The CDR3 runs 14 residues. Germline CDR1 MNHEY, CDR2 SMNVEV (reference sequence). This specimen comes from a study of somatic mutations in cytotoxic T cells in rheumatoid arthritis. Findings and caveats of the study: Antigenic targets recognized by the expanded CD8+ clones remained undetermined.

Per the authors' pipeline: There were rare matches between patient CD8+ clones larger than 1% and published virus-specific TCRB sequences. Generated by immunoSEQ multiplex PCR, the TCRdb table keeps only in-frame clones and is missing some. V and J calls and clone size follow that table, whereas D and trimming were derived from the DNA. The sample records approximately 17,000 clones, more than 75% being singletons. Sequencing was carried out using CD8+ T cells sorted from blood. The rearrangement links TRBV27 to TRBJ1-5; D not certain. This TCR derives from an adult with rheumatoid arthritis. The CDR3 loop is CASSSVNREQPQHF. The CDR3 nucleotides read TGTGCCAGCAGTTCTGTGAACCGTGAACAGCCCCAGCATTTT.